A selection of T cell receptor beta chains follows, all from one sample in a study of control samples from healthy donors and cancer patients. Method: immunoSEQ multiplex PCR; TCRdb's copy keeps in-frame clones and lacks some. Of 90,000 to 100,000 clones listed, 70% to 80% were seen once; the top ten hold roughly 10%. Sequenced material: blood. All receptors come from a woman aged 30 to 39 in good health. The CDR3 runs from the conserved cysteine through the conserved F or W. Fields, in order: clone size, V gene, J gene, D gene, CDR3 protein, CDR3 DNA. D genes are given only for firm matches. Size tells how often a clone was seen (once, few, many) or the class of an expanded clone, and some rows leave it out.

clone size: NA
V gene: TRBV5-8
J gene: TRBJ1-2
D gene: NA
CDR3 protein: CASSLGARNTYGYTF
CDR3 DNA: TGTGCCAGCAGCTTGGGAGCCAGAAACACTTATGGCTACACCTTC

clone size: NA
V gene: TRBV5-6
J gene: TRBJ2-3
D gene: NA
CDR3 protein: CASSLAGLTDTQYF
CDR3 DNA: TGTGCCAGCAGCTTAGCGGGCCTCACAGATACGCAGTATTTT

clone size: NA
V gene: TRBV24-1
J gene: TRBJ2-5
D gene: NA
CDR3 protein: CATSDYRGGETQYF
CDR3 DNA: TGTGCCACCAGTGATTATCGGGGTGGGGAGACCCAGTACTTC

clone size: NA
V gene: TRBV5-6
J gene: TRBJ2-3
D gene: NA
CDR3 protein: CASSPGGGLTPVDTQYF
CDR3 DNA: TGTGCCAGCAGCCCTGGCGGGGGCCTAACTCCCGTAGATACGCAGTATTTT

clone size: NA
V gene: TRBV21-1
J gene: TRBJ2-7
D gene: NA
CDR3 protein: CASSKGDSEQYF
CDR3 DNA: TGTGCCAGCAGCAAAGGGGACAGCGAGCAGTACTTC

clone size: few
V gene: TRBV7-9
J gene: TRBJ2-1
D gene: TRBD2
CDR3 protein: CASTPSTSGGEQFF
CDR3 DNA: TGTGCCAGCACCCCTAGTACTAGCGGGGGTGAGCAGTTCTTC

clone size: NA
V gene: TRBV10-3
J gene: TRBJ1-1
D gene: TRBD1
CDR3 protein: CAISESPGGVTEAFF
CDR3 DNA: TGTGCCATCAGTGAGTCTCCAGGGGGCGTCACTGAAGCTTTCTTT

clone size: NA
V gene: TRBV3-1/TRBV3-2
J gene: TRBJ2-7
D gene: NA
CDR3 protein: CASSPGPSYEQYF
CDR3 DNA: TGTGCCAGCAGCCCGGGACCGAGCTACGAGCAGTACTTC

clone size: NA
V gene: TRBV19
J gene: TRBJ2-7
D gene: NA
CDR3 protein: CASSIAATPSGEQYF
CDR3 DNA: TGTGCCAGTAGTATAGCAGCGACACCGTCGGGCGAGCAGTACTTC

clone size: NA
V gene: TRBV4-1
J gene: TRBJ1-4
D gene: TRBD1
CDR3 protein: CASSQDRGTGIEKLFF
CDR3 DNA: TGCGCCAGCAGCCAAGATAGGGGGACAGGGATCGAAAAACTGTTTTTT

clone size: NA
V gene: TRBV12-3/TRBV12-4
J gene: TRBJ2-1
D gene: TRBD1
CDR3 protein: CASSLQGANEQFF
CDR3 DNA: TGTGCCAGCAGTTTGCAGGGGGCGAATGAGCAGTTCTTC

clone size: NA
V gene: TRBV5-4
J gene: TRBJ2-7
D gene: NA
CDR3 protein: CASSLAGAGITYEQYF
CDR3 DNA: TGTGCCAGCAGCTTGGCCGGGGCAGGGATCACCTACGAGCAGTACTTC

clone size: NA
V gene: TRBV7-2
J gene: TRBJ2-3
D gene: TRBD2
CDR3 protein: CASSLALGLAGGRTDTQYF
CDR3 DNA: TGTGCCAGCAGCTTAGCGCTCGGACTAGCGGGGGGGCGGACAGATACGCAGTATTTT

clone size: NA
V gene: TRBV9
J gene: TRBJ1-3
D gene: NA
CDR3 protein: CASSAREDPYTIYF
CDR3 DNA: TGTGCCAGCAGCGCCCGGGAAGATCCTTACACCATATATTTT

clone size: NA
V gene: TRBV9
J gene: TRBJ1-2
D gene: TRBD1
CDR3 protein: CASSAQKQGLYGYTF
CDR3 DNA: TGTGCCAGCAGCGCCCAAAAACAGGGGTTGTATGGCTACACCTTC

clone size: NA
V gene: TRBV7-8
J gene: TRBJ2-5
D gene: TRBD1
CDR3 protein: CASRTGGGETQYF
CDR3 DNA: TGTGCCAGCAGAACAGGGGGCGGAGAGACCCAGTACTTC

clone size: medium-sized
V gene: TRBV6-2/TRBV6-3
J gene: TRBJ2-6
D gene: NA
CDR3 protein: CASSYSSSGANVLTF
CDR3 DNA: TGTGCCAGCAGTTACTCCAGCTCTGGGGCCAACGTCCTGACTTTC

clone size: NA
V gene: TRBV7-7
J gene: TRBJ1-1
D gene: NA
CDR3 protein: CASSLRPNTEAFF
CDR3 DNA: TGTGCTAGCAGCTTAAGACCCAACACTGAAGCTTTCTTT

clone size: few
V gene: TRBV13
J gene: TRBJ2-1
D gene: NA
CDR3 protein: CASSLWGDSSYNEQFF
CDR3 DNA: TGTGCCAGCAGCTTATGGGGAGATAGCTCCTACAATGAGCAGTTCTTC

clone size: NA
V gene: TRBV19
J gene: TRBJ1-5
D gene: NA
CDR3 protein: CASSIYGNQPQHF
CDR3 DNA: TGTGCCAGTAGTATTTACGGCAATCAGCCCCAGCATTTT

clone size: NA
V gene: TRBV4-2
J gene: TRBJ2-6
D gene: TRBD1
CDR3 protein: CASSQARDRGRGANVLTF
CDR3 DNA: TGTGCCAGCAGCCAAGCTCGGGACAGGGGGAGAGGGGCCAACGTCCTGACTTTC

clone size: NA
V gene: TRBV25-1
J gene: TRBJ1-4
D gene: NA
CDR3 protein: CASNGGMGEKLFF
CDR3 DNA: TGTGCCAGCAATGGGGGGATGGGAGAAAAACTGTTTTTT

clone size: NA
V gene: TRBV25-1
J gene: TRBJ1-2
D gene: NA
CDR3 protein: CASSAYRHNYGYTF
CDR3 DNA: TGTGCCAGCAGTGCCTATCGACATAACTATGGCTACACCTTC

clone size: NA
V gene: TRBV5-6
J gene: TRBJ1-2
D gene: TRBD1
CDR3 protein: CASSLELVGQGVYGYTF
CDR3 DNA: TGTGCCAGCAGCTTGGAGCTGGTGGGACAGGGGGTCTATGGCTACACCTTC

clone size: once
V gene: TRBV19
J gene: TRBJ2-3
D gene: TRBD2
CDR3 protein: CASSPRLGGGFTDTQYF
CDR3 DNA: TGTGCCAGTAGTCCCCGGTTGGGCGGGGGGTTCACAGATACGCAGTATTTT

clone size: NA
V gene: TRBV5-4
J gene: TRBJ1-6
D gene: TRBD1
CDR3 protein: CASSTDRGRWSPLHF
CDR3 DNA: TGTGCCAGCAGCACCGACAGGGGGCGTTGGTCACCCCTCCACTTT

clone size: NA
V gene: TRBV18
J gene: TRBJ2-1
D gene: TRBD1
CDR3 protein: CASSGQGGSYNEQFF
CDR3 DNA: TGTGCCAGCTCCGGACAGGGGGGTTCCTACAATGAGCAGTTCTTC

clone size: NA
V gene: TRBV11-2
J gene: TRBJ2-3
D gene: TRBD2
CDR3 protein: CASRPFLGLATSTDTQYF
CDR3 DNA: TGTGCCAGCAGACCATTTCTGGGACTAGCGACTAGCACAGATACGCAGTATTTT

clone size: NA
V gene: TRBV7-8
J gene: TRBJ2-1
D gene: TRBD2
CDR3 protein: CASSKLAGGTYNEQFF
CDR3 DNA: TGTGCCAGCAGCAAACTAGCGGGGGGCACCTACAATGAGCAGTTCTTC

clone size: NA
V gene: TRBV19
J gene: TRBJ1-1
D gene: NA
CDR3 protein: CASSPSWGAKTEAFF
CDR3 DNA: TGTGCCAGTAGTCCGTCGTGGGGGGCGAAGACTGAAGCTTTCTTT

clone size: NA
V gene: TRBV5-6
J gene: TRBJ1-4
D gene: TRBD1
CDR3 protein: CASSSTGKNEKLFF
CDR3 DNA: TGTGCCAGCAGCTCGACAGGGAAGAATGAAAAACTGTTTTTT

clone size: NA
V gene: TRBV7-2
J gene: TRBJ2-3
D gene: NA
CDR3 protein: CASSLGQGIHTQYF
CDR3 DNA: TGTGCCAGCAGCTTAGGCCAGGGGATCCATACGCAGTATTTT

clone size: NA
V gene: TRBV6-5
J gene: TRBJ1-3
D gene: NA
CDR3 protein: CASSYSPGNTIYF
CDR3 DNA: TGTGCCAGCAGTTACTCGCCGGGAAACACCATATATTTT

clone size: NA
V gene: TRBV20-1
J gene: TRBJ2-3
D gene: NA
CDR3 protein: CSISTDTQYF
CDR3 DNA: TGCAGTATAAGCACAGATACGCAGTATTTT

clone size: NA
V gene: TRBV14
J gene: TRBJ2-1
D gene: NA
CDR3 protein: CASSHVAVGYNEQFF
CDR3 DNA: TGTGCCAGCAGCCATGTAGCGGTAGGCTACAATGAGCAGTTCTTC

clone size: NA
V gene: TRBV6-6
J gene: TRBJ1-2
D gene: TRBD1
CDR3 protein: CASRTGQGRIYTF
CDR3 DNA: TGTGCCAGCAGAACGGGACAGGGGCGGATCTACACCTTC

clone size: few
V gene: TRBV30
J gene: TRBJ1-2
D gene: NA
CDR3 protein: CAWSGGNGGYTF
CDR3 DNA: TGTGCCTGGAGTGGGGGGAATGGCGGCTACACCTTC

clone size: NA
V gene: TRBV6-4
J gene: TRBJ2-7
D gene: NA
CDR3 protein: CASPTGFSYEQYF
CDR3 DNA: TGTGCCAGCCCTACGGGGTTCTCCTACGAGCAGTACTTC

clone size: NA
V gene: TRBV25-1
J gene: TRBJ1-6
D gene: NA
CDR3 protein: CASRTSGKYNSPLHF
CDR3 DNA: TGTGCCAGCAGGACGAGTGGGAAATATAATTCACCCCTCCACTTT

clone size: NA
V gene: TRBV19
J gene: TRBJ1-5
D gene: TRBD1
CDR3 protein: CASSLTGGNQPQHF
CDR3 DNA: TGTGCCAGTAGTCTCACAGGGGGCAATCAGCCCCAGCATTTT

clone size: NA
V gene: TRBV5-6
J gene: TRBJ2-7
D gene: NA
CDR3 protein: CASSAWGPLYEQYF
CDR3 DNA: TGTGCCAGCAGCGCTTGGGGCCCGCTTTACGAGCAGTACTTC

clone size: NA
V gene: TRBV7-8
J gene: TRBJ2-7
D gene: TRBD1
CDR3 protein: CASSRGQGRSYEQYF
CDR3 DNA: TGTGCCAGCAGTCGCGGACAGGGGCGGTCCTACGAGCAGTACTTC

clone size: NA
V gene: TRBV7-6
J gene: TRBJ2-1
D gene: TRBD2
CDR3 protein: CASSVKLAGGLVEQFF
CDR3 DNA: TGTGCCAGCAGCGTGAAACTAGCGGGGGGGCTGGTTGAGCAGTTCTTC

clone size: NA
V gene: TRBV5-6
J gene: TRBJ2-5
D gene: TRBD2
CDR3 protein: CASSYGLAGVETQYF
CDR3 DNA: TGTGCCAGCAGCTACGGACTAGCGGGGGTAGAGACCCAGTACTTC

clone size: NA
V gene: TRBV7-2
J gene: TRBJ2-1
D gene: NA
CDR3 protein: CASSSPPRRNEQFF
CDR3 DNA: TGTGCCAGCAGCTCCCCGCCCCGGCGGAATGAGCAGTTCTTC

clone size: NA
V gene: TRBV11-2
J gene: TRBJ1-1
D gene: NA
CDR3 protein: CASSPWRAGTEAFF
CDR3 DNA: TGTGCCAGCAGCCCATGGAGGGCAGGCACTGAAGCTTTCTTT

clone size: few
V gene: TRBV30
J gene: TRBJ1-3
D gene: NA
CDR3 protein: CAWSRDTISGNTIYF
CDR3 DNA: TGTGCCTGGAGTCGGGACACCATCTCTGGAAACACCATATATTTT

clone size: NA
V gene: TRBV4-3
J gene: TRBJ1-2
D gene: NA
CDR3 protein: CASSQDLTGHTSNYGYTF
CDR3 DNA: TGCGCCAGCAGCCAAGATTTAACAGGCCATACTTCTAACTATGGCTACACCTTC

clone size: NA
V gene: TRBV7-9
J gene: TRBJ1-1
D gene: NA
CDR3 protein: CASSQGSPEAFF
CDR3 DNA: TGTGCCAGCAGCCAGGGTTCCCCTGAAGCTTTCTTT

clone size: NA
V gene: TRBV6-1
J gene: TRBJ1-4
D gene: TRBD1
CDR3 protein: CASSESSGQGNEKLFF
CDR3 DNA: TGTGCCAGCAGTGAATCCTCGGGACAGGGGAACGAAAAACTGTTTTTT

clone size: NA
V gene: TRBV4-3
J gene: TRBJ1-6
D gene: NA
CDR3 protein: CASSQDPPSSYNSPLHF
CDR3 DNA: TGCGCCAGCAGCCAAGACCCCCCGAGCTCCTATAATTCACCCCTCCACTTT

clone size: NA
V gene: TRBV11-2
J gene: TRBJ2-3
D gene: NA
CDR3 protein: CASSLVGPTDTQYF
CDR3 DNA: TGTGCCAGCAGCTTAGTAGGACCCACAGATACGCAGTATTTT

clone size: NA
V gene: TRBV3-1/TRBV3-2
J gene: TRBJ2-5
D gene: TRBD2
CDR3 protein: CASSLRTSGGAETQYF
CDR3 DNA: TGTGCCAGCAGCCTAAGGACTAGCGGGGGGGCGGAGACCCAGTACTTC

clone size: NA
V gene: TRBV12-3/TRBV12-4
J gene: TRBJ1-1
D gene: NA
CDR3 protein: CASSYRVNTEAFF
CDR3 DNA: TGTGCCAGCAGTTACAGGGTTAACACTGAAGCTTTCTTT

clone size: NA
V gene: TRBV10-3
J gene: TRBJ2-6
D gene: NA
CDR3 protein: CAGSLAGANVLTF
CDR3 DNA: TGTGCCGGTTCGCTGGCTGGGGCCAACGTCCTGACTTTC

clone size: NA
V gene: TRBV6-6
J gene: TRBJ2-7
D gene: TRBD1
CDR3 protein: CASSSQGDSYEQYF
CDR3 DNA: TGTGCCAGCAGTTCTCAGGGGGACTCCTACGAGCAGTACTTC